These 20 T cell receptor beta chains originate from one sample sequenced in a study of tumor and adjacent non-tumor tissue in lung cancer (dated by TCRdb to the late 2010s). The receptor library was made with multiplex PCR. Sequencing used an Illumina HiSeq 2500. Following protocols modified from ARM-PCR, the researchers constructed TCRbeta libraries through three rounds of nested PCR with primers (Table S4). Through fastp at Q25 and MiXCR, TCRdb rebuilt clones from the public reads, retaining in-frame beta chains. Entries that share a CDR3 protein sequence are merged under the most common genes and DNA. Present in this sample are 130,000 or so distinct CDR3 sequences, around three fifths of which were seen just once. Jointly, the top ten make up roughly 13% of the sample. RNA was isolated from bulk unsorted tissue, and RNA quality was assessed with a NanoDrop ND-1000 and an Agilent 2100. Sequenced: lung tumor tissue. Every receptor here comes from a man younger than 45 with non-small cell lung cancer.

As regards this clonotype: The conserved closing phenylalanine or tryptophan is absent in this CDR3, likely reflecting a read error. This chain uses TRBV12-3 or TRBV12-4 with TRBJ1-6; no reliable D call. The CDR3 is 13 residues long. CDR3 sequence reads: CGSSLEMGSPLHL. The CDR3 region has the DNA TGTGGCAGCAGTTTAGAGATGGGGTCACCCCTCCACTTA.

Concerning this clonotype: This may come from a read error, since a much larger clone is one base off. The CDR3 sequence: CASTKGGVGTEAFF. The DNA for the CDR3 is TGCGCCAGCACAAAGGGAGGGGTCGGCACTGAAGCTTTCTTT. This chain links TRBV4-1 with TRBJ1-1; D is perhaps TRBD1 (5 bases). The CDR3 is made up of 14 amino acids. V dropped 7 bases and J dropped 4 bases, with 16 bases sitting between them. The germline gives CDR1 MGHRA, CDR2 YSYEKL.

To note about this clonotype: At one end, the junction sequence differs from germline, possibly due to a read error. V usage is TRBV20-1 and J usage is TRBJ2-1; 7 positions match TRBD2. This CDR3 has 16 residues. Looked up from germline, CDR1 is DFQATT and CDR2 is SNEGSKA (reference sequence). In DNA form, the CDR3 reads TGCAGTGTTAGAGACCGATGGACTAGTGGGGGGAATGAGCAGTTCTTC. It is translated as CSVRDRWTSGGNEQFF.

The chain links TRBV6-2 or TRBV6-3 to TRBJ2-5; either TRBD1 or TRBD2 may fit D (6 bases each). Germline-derived CDR1 and CDR2 are MNHEY and SVGEGT. The CDR3 has 14 amino acids. The chain's CDR3 is CPNTVGAGGETQYF. In nucleotides, the CDR3 is TGTCCCAACACTGTTGGGGCCGGGGGCGAGACCCAGTACTTC.

Concerning this clonotype itself: A much larger clone sits a single nucleotide away, making a read error possible. The rearrangement uses TRBV20-1 and TRBJ2-3, with 8 bases that match TRBD2. Per germline, CDR1 DFQATT and CDR2 SNEGSKA (reference sequence). CDR3 length: 15 amino acids. This CDR3 is CCARKAAGGPDTQYF. The CDR3 nucleotides read TGCTGTGCTAGGAAGGCGGCGGGGGGCCCCGATACGCAGTATTTT.

This clonotype was recorded only once. This sequence may be a read error, since a much larger clone differs from it by one base. V and J are TRBV4-1 and TRBJ1-5; no firm D call. The germline V gene has CDR1 MGHRA and CDR2 YSYEKL. This CDR3 contains 13 residues. The CDR3 bases are TGCGCCAGGAGCCAAGTTTGGGATCAGCCCCAGCATTTT. Residues: CARSQVWDQPQHF.

To note about this clonotype: Its ends do not fully match the called genes, so a read error is possible. This sequence joins TRBV10-3 and TRBJ1-6; a weak D match, TRBD1 (5 bases). CDR1 is ENHRY and CDR2 is SYGVKD in the germline V gene. This CDR3 has 15 amino acids. The CDR3 reads CVISPDISYNSPLHF. The CDR3 nucleotides read TGTGTCATCTCCCCGGACATCTCCTATAATTCACCCCTTCACTTT.

For this clonotype: A much bigger clone sits one base away, suggesting this may be a read error. The chain joins TRBV20-1 to TRBJ2-2; D might be TRBD1 (6 bases). The CDR3 contains 16 residues. Germline CDR1 and CDR2: DFQATT and SNEGSKA (reference sequence). The CDR3 loop is CSVRDPTGISTGELFF. The CDR3 region has the DNA TGCAGTGTTAGAGATCCTACAGGGATATCCACCGGGGAGCTGTTTTTT.

Note on this clonotype: At one end, the junction sequence differs from germline, possibly due to a read error. The chain joins TRBV4-1 to TRBJ2-2, with 11 positions matching TRBD2. CDR1 is MGHRA, CDR2 YSYEKL, per germline. CDR3 length equals 17 residues. The CDR3 sequence: CARSQDSGGAHTGELFF. The CDR3 DNA sequence: TGCGCCAGAAGCCAGGATAGCGGGGGGGCGCACACAGGGGAGCTGTTTTTT.

A remark on this clonotype: This is likely a read error, given that the CDR3 carries no conserved phenylalanine or tryptophan at its end. The DNA is omitted, as the CDR3 cannot be located on it reliably, and the CDR3 follows TCRdb's listing. The chain joins TRBV6-5 to TRBJ2-7. Germline CDR1 is MNHEY and CDR2 is SVGAGI. The CDR3 spans 16 amino acids, including both terminal residues. The CDR3 here is CASSYGSSLSSYVQYL.

This clonotype was detected many times. The chain combines TRBV12-3 or TRBV12-4 with TRBJ1-1, with 7 positions matching TRBD1. The CDR3 length is 13 residues. Unmatched junction bases numbered 3, after V lost 2 bases and J lost 6 bases. CDR3 DNA: TGTGCCAGCAGTTTAACCGACAGGGCTGAAGCTTTCTTT. Translation gives CASSLTDRAEAFF.

Comment on this clonotype: At one of its ends the junction is not consistent with the germline gene, which may arise from a read error. The gene calls are TRBV20-1 and TRBJ2-6; D not resolved. Germline V gives CDR1 DFQATT, CDR2 SNEGSKA (reference sequence). The CDR3 consists of 15 residues. In DNA form, the CDR3 reads TGCAGTGTTAGAGCAACGGGCTCTGGGGCCAACGTCCTGACTTTC. This sequence encodes CSVRATGSGANVLTF.

This clonotype was seen repeatedly, ten times or more. The V call is TRBV6-1, the J call TRBJ1-2; 7 bases align to TRBD1. From germline, CDR1 is MNHNS and CDR2 SASEGT. CDR3 length: 9 residues. Trimming removed 10 bases from V and 8 bases from J; junction bases left unmatched: 1. CDR3 nucleotides: TGTGCCACACAGGGGGGCTACACCTTC. Protein product: CATQGGYTF.

This clonotype was detected once. Given a much more abundant clone one base away, this may be a read error. V usage is TRBV20-1 and J usage is TRBJ2-7; 10 bases are a match to TRBD1. Germline assignment: CDR1 DFQATT and CDR2 SNEGSKA (reference sequence). This CDR3 spans 15 amino acids. The DNA of the CDR3 is TGCAGTGCCAAAAGCGTCCCGGGACAGGGGTTCGAGGAGTACTTC. Its translation: CSAKSVPGQGFEEYF.

Concerning this clonotype itself: A much larger clone differs by one base, so this may be a read error. The chain joins TRBV20-1 to TRBJ2-7; the D call may be TRBD1 or TRBD2 (6 bases each). The CDR3 is 15 amino acids. V lost 3 bases to trimming and J lost 9 bases, with 24 bases between them. Germline V CDR1 and CDR2: DFQATT, SNEGSKA (reference sequence). The CDR3 is CSASDPTLGGMVQYF. The CDR3 nucleotides read TGCAGTGCTAGCGACCCCACGCTGGGGGGCATGGTGCAGTACTTC.

On this clonotype: This may be a read error, as it is one base from a much larger clone. V gene TRBV6-5 combines with J gene TRBJ2-7; 7 positions agree with TRBD1. CDR1 MNHEY and CDR2 SVGAGI come from the germline V gene. The CDR3 consists of 14 residues. The CDR3: CASRFRDSLYKQYF. In nucleotides, the CDR3 is TGTGCCAGCAGGTTCCGGGACAGTCTCTACAAGCAGTACTTC.

This clonotype was recorded at least ten times. This sequence joins TRBV20-1 and TRBJ2-7; 9 positions match TRBD2. Unmatched junction bases numbered 4, after V lost 2 bases and J lost 2 bases. Germline values: CDR1 DFQATT, CDR2 SNEGSKA (reference sequence). The CDR3 runs to 14 residues. The CDR3 coding sequence is TGCAGTGCTAGACCAAGCGGGAGGCCCTACGAGCAGTACTTC. Protein: CSARPSGRPYEQYF.

In its sample, this clonotype was seen once. In this CDR3 the conserved last residue, phenylalanine or tryptophan, is missing, so a read error is likely. The gene calls are TRBV5-5 and TRBJ2-7; 7 bases map to TRBD2. The CDR3 is 12 amino acids. The germline V gene encodes CDR1 SGHKS and CDR2 YYEKEE (reference sequence). The CDR3 loop reads CPSSLWGGEQYL. CDR3 nucleotide sequence: TGTCCCAGCAGCTTGTGGGGGGGCGAGCAGTACCTC.

As for this clonotype: Being one base from a much bigger clone, this may be a read error. The rearrangement uses TRBV20-1 and TRBJ2-1; tentative D call: TRBD2 (7 bases). The CDR3 runs 15 residues. Deletions cut 5 bases from V and 3 bases from J, with 17 bases between. The germline V gene has CDR1 DFQATT and CDR2 SNEGSKA (reference sequence). In DNA form, the CDR3 reads TGCAGTGCTGGACTAGAGACAGGTGGCTACAATGAGCAGTTCTTC. It codes for CSAGLETGGYNEQFF.

In regard to this clonotype: The junction departs from germline at one end; a sequencing error may be responsible. This chain connects TRBV7-9 to TRBJ2-4; D is undetermined. The CDR3 is made up of 14 amino acids. Germline V CDR1 and CDR2: SEHNR, FQNEAQ (reference sequence). The CDR3, as DNA: TGTGTCAGCATCTTAGTGGGCAGTTCGAACATTCAGTACTTC. It specifies CVSILVGSSNIQYF.